The sequence of this T cell receptor (beta chain) was determined in a study of T cell repertoires in cytomegalovirus infection. The wider study: CMV epitopes used comprised recently identified HLA-C-restricted ones and well-studied HLA-B-restricted ones. Public TCR beta signature analysis indicated the presence of both CMV infection and matching HLA type.

The CDR3 totals 15 residues. CDR1 and CDR2 (germline): SGHTA, FQGNSA. The V gene end was trimmed by 2 bases and the J gene end by 4 bases; junction bases not matched to a gene: 8. Study results and limitations: Clonotypes of TCR beta that were HLA-C-restricted and CMV-specific dominated the ex vivo response.

TCRdb re-called the reads through MiXCR, storing one row per CDR3 protein. The data contain 550,000 to 850,000 distinct CDR3 sequences, around 32% of them singletons. This clonotype showed up just a few times. Its antigen is as yet unknown. Here the sequenced sample was cultured PBMCs, taken from culture after CMV antigen stimulation. This clonotype was sampled from a human donor in good health (CMV status not recorded). Some clones in this sample may be carry-over from other donors' samples. This chain joins TRBV7-2 and TRBJ2-7; 7 bases agree with TRBD2. CDR3 amino acids: CASSLRAGSRYEQYF. In DNA form, the CDR3 reads TGTGCCAGCAGCTTAAGAGCGGGGTCCCGGTACGAGCAGTACTTC.